The entry below gives a single TCR beta chain sequence along with its context. This clonotype was recorded a few times. Which antigen it targets is not known. No per-base quality is available; no much larger clone lies one base away. The data were taken from a study of T cells after yellow fever vaccination (dated by TCRdb to between 2018 and 2021). About the study as a whole: The SMART-Seq v4 Ultra Low Input RNA kit was used to prepare libraries from fractions with low cell numbers. Two healthy male donors, one aged 18 to 30 and one aged 30 to 40 years, were included in the cohort. To follow T-cell clones before and after both primary and booster YFV17D yellow fever vaccination, bulk TCR alpha and beta repertoires underwent longitudinal sequencing. Bulk PBMC replicates and cell subsets were isolated from blood drawn at multiple timepoints before and after both primary and secondary immunization.

Germline trimming: 0 bases from V, 1 base from J; junction bases outside gene matches: 2. For CDR1 and CDR2, the germline V gene lists KGHSH and LQKENI. The CDR3 runs 15 residues from the cysteine to the phenylalanine. The DNA shown is the 45-base CDR3, in frame from base 1. TCR cDNA was made using 5'RACE template switching, a step that added a universal primer site and unique molecular identifiers. Priming for cDNA synthesis came from both the TCR alpha and TCR beta constant segments. Library amplification used two PCR steps, and the second PCR step added sample barcodes and sequencing adapters. Sequencing of the libraries was done on either Illumina HiSeq 2500 (2x100 bp) or NovaSeq (2x150 bp). The authors' pipeline ran thus. Reads were demultiplexed and collapsed into UMI consensus sequences with MIGEC, and V(D)J alignment was performed with MiXCR. Clonotypes responding to the vaccine were identified with edgeR on replicate PBMC samples, with the criteria of FDR below 0.01 and a log2 fold change above 5 up to day 15. Bulk clonotypes were assigned CD4 or CD8 identity according to which sequenced CD4 or CD8 repertoire held them at higher abundance. The raw public reads went through TCRdb reprocessing: fastp at Q25, MiXCR clone calling, in-frame beta chains kept. For every CDR3 protein sequence, its rows merge into one entry that carries the most common genes and DNA. The V and J calls come from TCRdb's annotation, not from the publication. This sample gives around 350,000 distinct CDR3 sequences in total; approximately 10% of them show up just once. Together, the top ten hold around 20% of the sample.

Overall study results and their limits: Compared with the primary T-cell response, the secondary T-cell response was weaker but faster, peaking on day 5 rather than day 15. Because abundant contaminating clonotypes from the bulk population could be contained in FACS-sorted repertoires, computational filtering was required. A small share of clonotypes was detected in both CD4 and CD8 compartments, with the overlap likely arising from convergent recombination. Only two donors were included in the study, so the extent to which the findings can be generalized is limited. Most clones expanded after primary vaccination (approximately 96% of CD4 and roughly 88% of CD8) were re-detected after the booster, suggesting that broad memory maintenance occurred.

In the paper's terms, the treatment or condition label means: live attenuated yellow fever vaccine strain. At each blood-draw timepoint, two biological replicates of bulk PBMCs were collected. PBMCs were isolated from peripheral blood using a standard Ficoll-Paque protocol. RNA was extracted with TriZol from bulk PBMCs, CD4 and CD8 fractions, and dextramer-positive and dextramer-negative fractions. The sequencing used PBMCs, collected on the day of the first yellow fever vaccination. The chain is encoded by TRBV18 joined to TRBJ1-1, with 7 junctional bases fitting TRBD1. The receptor was derived from a young man who received the YFV17D yellow fever vaccine. The CDR3 amino acid sequence is: CASSPPAGGNTEAFF. The base sequence is TGTGCCAGCTCACCACCGGCAGGGGGGAACACTGAAGCTTTCTTT.